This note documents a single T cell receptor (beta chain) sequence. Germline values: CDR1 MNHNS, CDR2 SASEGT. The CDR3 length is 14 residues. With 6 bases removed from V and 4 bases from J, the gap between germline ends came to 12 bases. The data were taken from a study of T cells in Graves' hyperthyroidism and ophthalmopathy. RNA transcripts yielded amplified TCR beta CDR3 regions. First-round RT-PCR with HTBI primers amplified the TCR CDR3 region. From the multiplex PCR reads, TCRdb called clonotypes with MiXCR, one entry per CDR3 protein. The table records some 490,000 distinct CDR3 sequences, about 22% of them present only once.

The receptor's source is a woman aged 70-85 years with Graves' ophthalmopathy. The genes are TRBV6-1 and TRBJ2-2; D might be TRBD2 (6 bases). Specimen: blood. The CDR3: CASSRGLFTGELFF. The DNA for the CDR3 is TGTGCCAGCAGCCGGGGACTCTTCACCGGGGAGCTGTTTTTT.